These 21 T cell receptor beta chains came from one sample sequenced in a study of PD-1 blockade in classical Hodgkin lymphoma. TCRdb's copy holds only in-frame clones and misses some; the assay was immunoSEQ multiplex PCR. The repertoire holds 25,000 to 35,000 clones, with 85% to 90% as singletons. Indicated time point: cycle 4 day 1 (C4D1), after 5 to 7 weeks of nivolumab. All trial patients relapsed after autologous stem cell transplantation. CD4+ T cells were purified from thawed PBMCs by magnetic negative selection. The material was CD4+ T cells from blood, obtained before the fourth cycle of nivolumab. The receptor source for this set is a human donor with classical Hodgkin lymphoma.

This clone has a single count. The DNA of the CDR3 is TGTGCCAGCAGCCGTGAAAAACTAGAAGCCGGCTACACCTTC. Protein product: CASSREKLEAGYTF. The V call is TRBV6-5, the J call TRBJ1-2; D not certain. The CDR3 runs 14 residues. Between the trimmed V and J ends, which lost 6 bases and 8 bases, there was a span of 19 bases. Germline CDR1 is MNHEY and CDR2 is SVGAGI.

The chain recombines TRBV6-1 with TRBJ2-7; perhaps TRBD1 as D (5 bases). The CDR3 contains 12 residues. The V end was cut by 5 bases, the J end by 3 bases, with 8 bases between. Germline V gene sequence: CDR1 MNHNS, CDR2 SASEGT. Here the CDR3 DNA reads TGTGCCAGCAGTAAACAGGTCTACGAGCAGTACTTC. Its translation is CASSKQVYEQYF.

The chain has TRBV6-6 and TRBJ2-3; TRBD2 is a possible D gene (5 bases). V was shortened by 0 bases and J by 6 bases, with 13 bases between the two germline ends. CDR1 is MNHNY, CDR2 SVGAGI, per germline (reference sequence). The CDR3 consists of 15 residues. CDR3 in amino acids: CASSYSALGVDTQYF. DNA for the CDR3: TGTGCCAGCAGTTACTCGGCACTCGGGGTCGATACGCAGTATTTT.

The CDR3 spells CAWSNQGVNYGYTF. The CDR3 DNA reads TGTGCCTGGAGTAATCAGGGGGTTAACTATGGCTACACCTTC. The chain employs TRBV30 and TRBJ1-2; 7 nucleotides match TRBD1. This CDR3 has 14 residues. The V gene's germline CDR1 is GTSNPN and CDR2 SVGIG (reference sequence). V was pared by 2 bases and J by 1 base, with 4 bases of the junction left unmatched.

The chain is built from TRBV18 and TRBJ2-3, with D possibly matching TRBD1 (6 bases). From germline, CDR1 is KGHSH and CDR2 LQKENI. CDR3 length: 16 amino acids. Trimming left V 2 bases short and J 0 bases short, with 12 bases between. CDR3 loop: CASSPWDISSTDTQYF. The CDR3 bases are TGTGCCAGCTCACCATGGGACATATCTAGCACAGATACGCAGTATTTT.

J is TRBJ1-1 and V is TRBV5-5; the D gene is possibly TRBD1 (6 bases). The CDR3 consists of 14 residues. CDR1 and CDR2 (germline): SGHKS, YYEKEE (reference sequence). With 0 bases removed from V and 10 bases from J, the gap between germline ends came to 16 bases. CDR3 sequence: CASSLGGTPVGAFF. CDR3 DNA: TGTGCCAGCAGCTTGGGGGGGACACCTGTCGGAGCTTTCTTT.

The chain has TRBV29-1 and TRBJ2-3; maybe TRBD2 (5 bases). CDR1 is SQVTM, CDR2 ANQGSEA, per germline. The length of the CDR3 is 13 residues. V lost 6 bases and J lost 0, with 10 bases in between. In DNA form, the CDR3 reads TGCAGCGTCGCCGAGGGTAGCACAGATACGCAGTATTTT. Translation gives CSVAEGSTDTQYF.

The CDR3 loop reads CASSWIDSHTEAFF. DNA of the CDR3: TGTGCCAGCAGCTGGATTGACAGTCACACTGAAGCTTTCTTT. The chain joins TRBV5-6 to TRBJ1-1; TRBD1 might be the D (5 bases). CDR1 SGHDT and CDR2 YYEEEE come from the germline V gene. The CDR3 is made up of 14 amino acids. Trimming pared 3 bases from V and 3 bases from J, leaving 12 bases between.

The chain uses TRBV18 and TRBJ1-5; TRBD1 might be the D (5 bases). CDR1 is KGHSH and CDR2 is LQKENI in the germline V gene. The CDR3 extends over 17 amino acids. The V end lost 3 bases, the J end lost 1 base, and 16 bases lay between the germline ends. The CDR3 loop is CASSPFPETVSNQPQHF. In DNA form, the CDR3 reads TGTGCCAGCTCACCGTTTCCCGAGACAGTCAGCAATCAGCCCCAGCATTTT. Combining the CDR3 with reference TRBV18 and TRBJ1-5 gives the whole variable domain NAGVMQNPRHLVRRRGQEARLRCSPMKGHSHVYWYRQLPEEGLKFMVYLQKENIIDESGMPKERFSAEFPKEGPSILRIQQVVRGDSAAYFCASSPFPETVSNQPQHFGDGTRLSIL.

This clone was detected only once. This chain links TRBV6-1 with TRBJ2-1, with D uncertain. The V end was cut by 7 bases, the J end by 8 bases, with 18 bases between. CDR1 is MNHNS, CDR2 SASEGT, per germline. The CDR3 spans 14 residues. The CDR3 bases are TGTGCCAGCACGGCCCAGATTATTGGGGATGAGCAGTTCTTC. Its translation: CASTAQIIGDEQFF.

Here the CDR3 reads CASSYQKNNEKLFF. The CDR3 bases are TGTGCCAGCAGTTACCAGAAGAATAATGAAAAACTGTTTTTT. V gene TRBV6-5 combines with J gene TRBJ1-4; D call uncertain. Deletions cut 2 bases from V and 4 bases from J, with 8 bases between. CDR1 MNHEY and CDR2 SVGAGI come from the germline V gene. The CDR3 covers 14 residues.

The chain is built from TRBV15 and TRBJ1-3; unclear D gene. V was cut by 9 bases and J by 0 bases, with 12 bases left in between. This CDR3 is built from 14 residues. Germline CDR1 is LNHNV and CDR2 is YYDKDF (reference sequence). The chain's CDR3 is CATAKGSSGNTIYF. The CDR3 DNA reads TGTGCCACTGCAAAAGGGAGCTCTGGAAACACCATATATTTT.

The CDR3 nucleotides are TGTGCCAGCAGTGTTAGAGGGTGGAGGGCTGAAGCTTTCTTT. This codes for CASSVRGWRAEAFF. The chain employs TRBV2 and TRBJ1-1; no reliable D call. The length of the CDR3 is 14 residues. V gave up 4 bases and J gave up 6 bases, with 15 bases separating them. The germline V gene has CDR1 SNHLY and CDR2 FYNNEI.

The V gene is TRBV29-1, the J gene TRBJ1-1; D possibly corresponds to TRBD1 (6 bases). Germline-derived CDR1 and CDR2 are SQVTM and ANQGSEA. Trimming removed 1 base from V and 0 bases from J, with 9 bases in between. This CDR3 contains 14 residues. The CDR3 nucleotides read TGCAGCGTTGAAGGGGGGGGCTTGAACACTGAAGCTTTCTTT. Translated: CSVEGGGLNTEAFF.

The genes are TRBV7-2 and TRBJ1-1; D is unresolved. V was clipped by 1 base and J by 1 base, with 7 bases between them. CDR1 is SGHTA and CDR2 is FQGNSA in the germline V gene. The CDR3 sequence is 14 residues long. CDR3 in DNA: TGTGCCAGCAGCTTAGGTCGGCAGAACACTGAAGCTTTCTTT. As protein: CASSLGRQNTEAFF.

This clone was recorded once. V gene TRBV6-6 combines with J gene TRBJ1-1; D remains unclear. The V end lost 5 bases, the J end lost 1 base, and 14 bases lay between the germline ends. This CDR3 is 15 amino acids long. The V gene's germline CDR1 is MNHNY and CDR2 SVGAGI (reference sequence). The CDR3 region has the DNA TGTGCCAGCAGTCAAACTCTGCCAAAGAACACTGAAGCTTTCTTT. This codes for CASSQTLPKNTEAFF.

The chain couples TRBV5-1 to TRBJ2-3; D remains unclear. CDR1 and CDR2 (germline): SGHRS, YFSETQ. The V gene lost 5 bases and the J gene lost 2 bases, with 15 bases spanning the gap. This CDR3 has 15 amino acids. DNA for the CDR3: TGCGCCAGCAGAATTCAGGAATTCTTCACAGATACGCAGTATTTT. Amino acid sequence: CASRIQEFFTDTQYF. Full variable domain (remainder filled in from reference TRBV5-1 and TRBJ2-3): KAGVTQTPRYLIKTRGQQVTLSCSPISGHRSVSWYQQTPGQGLQFLFEYFSETQRNKGNFPGRFSGRQFSNSRSEMNVSTLELGDSALYLCASRIQEFFTDTQYFGPGTRLTVL.

This clone was seen a single time. The J gene is TRBJ2-7, the V gene TRBV5-6; no clear D gene. The CDR3 contains 13 residues. CDR1 SGHDT and CDR2 YYEEEE come from the germline V gene. Trimming shortened V by 1 base and J by 1 base, and 6 bases separated the two germline ends. The CDR3 region has the DNA TGTGCCAGCAGCTTGCTCGGTTCCTACGAGCAGTACTTC. Amino acids: CASSLLGSYEQYF.

The CDR3 DNA follows: TGTGCCAGCAGTGAAGCCCCCGTGAAGTGGGGGCTCTATGGCTACACCTTC. Encoded protein: CASSEAPVKWGLYGYTF. V gene TRBV6-1 combines with J gene TRBJ1-2; D perhaps matches TRBD1 (6 bases). The CDR3 sequence is 17 residues long. Deletions cut 0 bases from V and 4 bases from J, with 18 bases between. Germline V gives CDR1 MNHNS, CDR2 SASEGT.

The rearrangement joins TRBV5-5 to TRBJ1-1; D not certain. This CDR3 is 12 amino acids long. CDR1 and CDR2 (germline): SGHKS, YYEKEE (reference sequence). V lost 0 bases to trimming and J lost 7 bases, with 7 bases between them. The CDR3 DNA reads TGTGCCAGCAGCTTGGATCCGTTTGAAGCTTTCTTT. Protein: CASSLDPFEAFF.

The chain employs TRBV2 and TRBJ1-1; weak D call: TRBD1 (5 bases). Deletions cut 5 bases from V and 4 bases from J, with 17 bases between. CDR1 SNHLY and CDR2 FYNNEI come from the germline V gene. The CDR3 is 15 residues long. CDR3 in amino acids: CASSRSQGSGTEAFF. CDR3 nucleotides: TGTGCCAGCAGTCGCTCTCAGGGATCGGGCACTGAAGCTTTCTTT.